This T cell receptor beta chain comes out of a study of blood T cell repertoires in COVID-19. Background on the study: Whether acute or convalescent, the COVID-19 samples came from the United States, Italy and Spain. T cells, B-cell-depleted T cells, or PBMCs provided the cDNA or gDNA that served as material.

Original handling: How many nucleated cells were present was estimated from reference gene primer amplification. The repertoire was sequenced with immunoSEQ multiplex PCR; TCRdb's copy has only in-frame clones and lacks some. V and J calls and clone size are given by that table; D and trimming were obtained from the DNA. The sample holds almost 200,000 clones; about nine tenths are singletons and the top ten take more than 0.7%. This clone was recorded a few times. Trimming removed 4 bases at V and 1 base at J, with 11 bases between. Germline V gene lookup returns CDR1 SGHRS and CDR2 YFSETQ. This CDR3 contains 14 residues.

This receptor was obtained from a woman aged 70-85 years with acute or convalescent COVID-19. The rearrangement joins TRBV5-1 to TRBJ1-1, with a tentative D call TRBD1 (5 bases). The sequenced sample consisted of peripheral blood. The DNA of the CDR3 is TGCGCCAGCAGCCCGGGACTTACGAACACTGAAGCTTTCTTT. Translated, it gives CASSPGLTNTEAFF.